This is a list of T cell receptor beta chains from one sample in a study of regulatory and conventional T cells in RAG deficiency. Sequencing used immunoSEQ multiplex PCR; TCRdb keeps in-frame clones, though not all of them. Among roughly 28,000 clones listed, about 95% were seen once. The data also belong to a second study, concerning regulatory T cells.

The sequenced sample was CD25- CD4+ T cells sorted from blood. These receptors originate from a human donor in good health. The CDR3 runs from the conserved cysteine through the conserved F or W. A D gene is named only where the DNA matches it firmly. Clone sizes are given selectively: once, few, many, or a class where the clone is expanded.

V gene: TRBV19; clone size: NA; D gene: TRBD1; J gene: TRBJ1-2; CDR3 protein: CASSFQGGLSYGYTF; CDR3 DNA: TGTGCCAGTAGTTTCCAGGGGGGCCTATCATATGGCTACACCTTC
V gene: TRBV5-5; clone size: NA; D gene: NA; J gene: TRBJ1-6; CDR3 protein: CASSLARGASGSPLHF; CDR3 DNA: TGTGCCAGCAGCTTGGCCCGGGGGGCTTCCGGGTCACCCCTCCACTTT
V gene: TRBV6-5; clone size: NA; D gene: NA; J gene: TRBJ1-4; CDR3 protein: CASKGPGATNEKLFF; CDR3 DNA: TGTGCCAGCAAGGGACCGGGGGCAACTAATGAAAAACTGTTTTTT
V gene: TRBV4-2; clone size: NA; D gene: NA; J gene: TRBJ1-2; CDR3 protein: CASNGAGGLPYGYTF; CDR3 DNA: TGTGCCAGCAACGGCGCCGGAGGCCTCCCCTATGGCTACACCTTC
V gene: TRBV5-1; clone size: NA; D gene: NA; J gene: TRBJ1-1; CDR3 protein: CASSLGRVNTEAFF; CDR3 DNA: TGCGCCAGCAGCTTGGGACGGGTTAACACTGAAGCTTTCTTT
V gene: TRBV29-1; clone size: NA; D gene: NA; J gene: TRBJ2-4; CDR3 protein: CSVLPGLAKNIQYF; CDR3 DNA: TGCAGCGTTTTACCCGGACTAGCCAAAAACATTCAGTACTTC
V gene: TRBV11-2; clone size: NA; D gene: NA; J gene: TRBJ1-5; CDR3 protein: CASSLDYRVGGNQPQHF; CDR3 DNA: TGTGCCAGCAGCTTAGATTACAGGGTCGGGGGGAATCAGCCCCAGCATTTT
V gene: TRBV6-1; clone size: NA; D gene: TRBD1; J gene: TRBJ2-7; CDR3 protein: CASSVSTGGSYEQYF; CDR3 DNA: TGTGCCAGCAGTGTGTCGACAGGGGGCTCCTACGAGCAGTACTTC
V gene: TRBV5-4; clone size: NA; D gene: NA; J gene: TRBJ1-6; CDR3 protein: CASTRGGSYNSPLHF; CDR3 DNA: TGTGCCAGCACCCGGGGGGGATCCTATAATTCACCCCTCCACTTT
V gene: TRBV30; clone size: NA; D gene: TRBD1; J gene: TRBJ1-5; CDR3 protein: CAWSVGQRNQPQHF; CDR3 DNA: TGTGCCTGGAGTGTGGGACAGAGGAACCAGCCCCAGCATTTT
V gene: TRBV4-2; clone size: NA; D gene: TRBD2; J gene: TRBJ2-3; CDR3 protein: CASSQLWTSGGADTQYF; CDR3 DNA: TGTGCCAGCAGCCAACTCTGGACTAGCGGGGGGGCAGATACGCAGTATTTT
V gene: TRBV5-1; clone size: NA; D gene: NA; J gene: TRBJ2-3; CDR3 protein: CASSLRWNRDTDTQYF; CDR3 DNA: TGCGCCAGCAGCTTGAGGTGGAACAGAGACACAGATACGCAGTATTTT
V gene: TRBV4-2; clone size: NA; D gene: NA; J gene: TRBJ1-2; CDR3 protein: CASSQDLSTIGYTF; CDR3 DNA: TGTGCCAGCAGCCAAGATCTATCGACAATCGGCTACACCTTC
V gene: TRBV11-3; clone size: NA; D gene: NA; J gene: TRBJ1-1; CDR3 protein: CASSLERDTEAFF; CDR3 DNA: TGTGCCAGCAGCTTAGAACGGGACACTGAAGCTTTCTTT
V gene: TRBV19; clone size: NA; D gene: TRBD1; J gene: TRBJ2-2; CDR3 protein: CASLDRGRNTGELFF; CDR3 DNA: TGTGCCAGCTTAGACAGGGGGCGAAACACCGGGGAGCTGTTTTTT
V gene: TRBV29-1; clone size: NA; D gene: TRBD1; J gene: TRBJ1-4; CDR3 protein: CSVLRTGGSLTNEKLFF; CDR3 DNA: TGCAGCGTTCTAAGGACAGGGGGTAGTTTGACTAATGAAAAACTGTTTTTT
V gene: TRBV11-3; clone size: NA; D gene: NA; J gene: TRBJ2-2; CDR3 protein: CASSLGSFSGGPGELFF; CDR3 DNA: TGTGCCAGCAGCTTAGGCAGTTTTTCTGGGGGCCCCGGGGAGCTGTTTTTT
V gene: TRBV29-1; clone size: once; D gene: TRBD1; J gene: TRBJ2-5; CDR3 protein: CSARQGAGETQYF; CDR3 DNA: TGCAGCGCCCGACAGGGGGCCGGCGAGACCCAGTACTTC
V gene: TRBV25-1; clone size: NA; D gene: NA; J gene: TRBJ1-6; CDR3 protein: CASRGGGGNSPLHF; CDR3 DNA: TGTGCCAGCAGGGGCGGGGGCGGGAATTCACCCCTCCACTTT
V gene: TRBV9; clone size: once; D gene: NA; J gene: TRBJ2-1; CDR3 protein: CASSVGGGQMYNEQFF; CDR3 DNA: TGTGCCAGCAGCGTAGGAGGAGGGCAAATGTACAATGAGCAGTTCTTC
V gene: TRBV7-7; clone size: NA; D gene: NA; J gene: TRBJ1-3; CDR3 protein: CASSLERGNTIYF; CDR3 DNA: TGTGCTAGCAGCTTAGAGAGAGGAAACACCATATATTTT
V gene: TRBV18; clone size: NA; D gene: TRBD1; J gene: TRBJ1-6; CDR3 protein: CASSPLGTGGSSPLHF; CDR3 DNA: TGTGCCAGCTCACCCCTCGGGACAGGGGGTAGTTCACCCCTCCACTTT
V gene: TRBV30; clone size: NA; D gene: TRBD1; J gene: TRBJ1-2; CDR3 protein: CAWKPSHYRGQGDGYTF; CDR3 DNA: TGTGCCTGGAAACCCTCACATTATAGGGGACAGGGGGATGGCTACACCTTC
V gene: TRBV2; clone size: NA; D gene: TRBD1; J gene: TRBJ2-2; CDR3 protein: CASSANRGWELFF; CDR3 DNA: TGTGCCAGCAGTGCCAACAGGGGATGGGAGCTGTTTTTT
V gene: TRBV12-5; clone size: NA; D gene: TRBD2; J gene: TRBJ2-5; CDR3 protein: CASGSGGGGQETQYF; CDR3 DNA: TGTGCTAGTGGTTCTGGTGGCGGGGGGCAAGAGACCCAGTACTTC
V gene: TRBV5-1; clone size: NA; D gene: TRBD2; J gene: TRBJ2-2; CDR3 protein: CASSPVAGGPGELFF; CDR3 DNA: TGCGCCAGCAGCCCCGTAGCGGGGGGGCCCGGGGAGCTGTTTTTT
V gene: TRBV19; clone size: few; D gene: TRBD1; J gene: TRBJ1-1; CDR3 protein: CASRFPGQGLRNTEAFF; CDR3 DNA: TGTGCCAGTAGATTCCCCGGACAGGGTCTTCGGAACACTGAAGCTTTCTTT
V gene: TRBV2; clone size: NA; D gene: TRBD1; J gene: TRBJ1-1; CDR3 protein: CASSGDRPTEAFF; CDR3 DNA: TGTGCCAGCAGTGGGGACAGACCCACTGAAGCTTTCTTT
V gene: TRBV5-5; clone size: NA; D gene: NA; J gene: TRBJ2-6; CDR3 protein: CASSLRTDVLNVLTF; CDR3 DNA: TGTGCCAGCAGCTTGCGGACAGACGTCCTCAACGTCCTGACTTTC
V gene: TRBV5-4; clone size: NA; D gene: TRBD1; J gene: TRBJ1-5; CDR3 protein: CASSRGTGEQPQHF; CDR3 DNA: TGTGCCAGCAGCCGCGGGACAGGGGAACAGCCCCAGCATTTT
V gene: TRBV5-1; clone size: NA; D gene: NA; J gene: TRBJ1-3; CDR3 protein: CASSPGHDSGNTIYF; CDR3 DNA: TGCGCCAGCAGCCCAGGACACGACTCTGGAAACACCATATATTTT
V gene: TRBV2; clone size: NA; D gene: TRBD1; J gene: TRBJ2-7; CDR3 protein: CASSPETGGRTEQYF; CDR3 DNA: TGTGCCAGCAGTCCAGAGACAGGGGGCCGGACCGAGCAGTACTTC
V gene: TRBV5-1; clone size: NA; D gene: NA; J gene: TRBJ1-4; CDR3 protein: CASSDGLSQGVF; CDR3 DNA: TGCGCCAGCAGCGACGGACTATCTCAGGGAGTTTTT
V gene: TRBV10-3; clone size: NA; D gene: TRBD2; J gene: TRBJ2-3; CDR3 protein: CAISGEGIRTDTQYF; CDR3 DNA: TGTGCCATCAGTGGGGAGGGGATTCGCACAGATACGCAGTATTTT
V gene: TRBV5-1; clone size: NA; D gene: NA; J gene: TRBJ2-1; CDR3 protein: CASSLVSGQGGSYNEQFF; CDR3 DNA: TGCGCCAGCAGCTTGGTGTCCGGACAAGGGGGCTCCTACAATGAGCAGTTCTTC
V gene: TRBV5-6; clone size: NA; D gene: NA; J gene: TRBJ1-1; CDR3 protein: CASSLVAGFANTEAFF; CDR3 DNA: TGTGCCAGCAGCTTGGTAGCAGGGTTCGCGAACACTGAAGCTTTCTTT
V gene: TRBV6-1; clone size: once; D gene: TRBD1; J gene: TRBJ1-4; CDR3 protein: CASSTDRVSNEKLFF; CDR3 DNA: TGTGCCAGCAGTACAGACAGGGTTTCTAATGAAAAACTGTTTTTT
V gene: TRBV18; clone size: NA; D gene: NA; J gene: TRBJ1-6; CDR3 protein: CASSPNLPGLSNSPLHF; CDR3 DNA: TGTGCCAGCTCACCAAACCTTCCGGGACTGAGTAATTCACCCCTCCACTTT